This TCR beta chain is drawn from a study of post-analysis software for immune sequencing data (dated by TCRdb to 2015 to 2017). With respect to the entire study: Disease courses on record covered relapsing-remitting, secondary progressive and progressive-relapsing multiple sclerosis, though some patients had no subtype annotation. The patient repertoires were set against under 13 previously published healthy control repertoires from donors whose ages ranged from roughly 6 to 26 years. A subset of samples was prepared in parallel using single-end sample barcoding, then pooled and co-amplified after Illumina adapter ligation.

V lost 6 bases and J lost 2 bases; the stretch between them is 12 bases long. The germline V gene yields SGHRS for CDR1 and YFSETQ for CDR2. The CDR3 goes from the cysteine to the phenylalanine over 14 residues. Left in the record is the CDR3 DNA by itself, 42 bases read in frame from the first base. Results the study describes overall, beyond this receptor: Normalized Chao1 diversity was significantly lower in multiple sclerosis patients than controls, suggesting substantial peripheral T-cell clonal expansion. Roughly 5 TRBV segments, including TRBV5-6, TRBV5-1 and TRBV20-1, were significantly more frequent in patients than controls. Direct clustering with F measure revealed strong co-clustering of samples prepared in the same batch, which led to a batch-effect correction. The multiple sclerosis patient group was slightly younger than the control group.

The library was obtained by PCR. Reads for this sample came from an Illumina HiSeq 2500. Unique molecular identifiers were incorporated into TCR beta cDNA libraries to reduce PCR and sequencing biases. About 500,000 cDNA molecules were obtained for every 1 to 10 million input T cells, so each molecule roughly corresponded to one T cell. The patient libraries were prepared and sequenced with the same protocol used for the earlier healthy control dataset. Samples belonging to the same batch were prepared together, multiplexed and sequenced on a shared HiSeq lane. The study's own analysis went as follows. Raw barcoded reads were processed with MIGEC, discarding single-read molecular identifier groups before consensus assembly and CDR3 extraction. Clonotype tables were post-analysed with VDJtools, and diversity was normalized by down-sampling all datasets to the smallest sample size. In repertoire overlap clustering, CDR3 amino acid sequences, but not nucleotide sequences, were matched to correct batch-related cross-sample contamination. TCRdb reprocessed the public reads (quality trimming at Q25 with fastp, clone calling with MiXCR) and kept in-frame beta chains. All rows with the same CDR3 protein become a single entry with the most common DNA and genes. None of the V and J calls come from the authors' own analysis; TCRdb made them. Recorded for this sample are approximately 730,000 distinct CDR3 sequences; 46% of them occurred a single time. 4.9% of the sample belongs to the ten largest clones.

TCR beta repertoires were profiled from peripheral blood of roughly 13 young patients with multiple sclerosis to demonstrate the VDJtools post-analysis software. The multiple sclerosis patients were children and adolescents ranging in age from 6 to 15 years. This clonotype turned up a few times. Its antigen is still unknown. Base qualities are missing; no much larger clone stands one base away. The clonotype comes from a girl between 5 and 17 years old with multiple sclerosis. The sequencing input was blood. The V and J segments used are TRBV5-1 and TRBJ2-1; TRBD1 is a possible D gene, resting on 5 matching bases. The CDR3 amino acid sequence is: CASTIGQAYNEQFF. The base sequence is TGCGCCAGCACTATCGGACAAGCCTACAATGAGCAGTTCTTC.